Below, 3 T cell receptor beta chains from the same sample are listed, as sequenced in a study of post-analysis software for immune sequencing data. Study results and limitations: Five TRBV segments, including TRBV5-6, TRBV5-1 and TRBV20-1, were more frequent in patients than controls.

Antigens of these TCRs are unknown. Researchers reported that TCR beta cDNA libraries carried unique molecular identifiers. TCRdb called the PCR reads again in MiXCR, with one record for every CDR3 protein. The table lists about 460,000 distinct CDR3 sequences, less than 45% of them singletons. Sequencing was carried out using blood. The source is a girl aged 5 to 17 with multiple sclerosis.

This clonotype was picked up a small number of times. The rearrangement uses TRBV6-6 and TRBJ2-7, with 8 bases identical to TRBD2. The CDR3 has 14 residues. Unmatched junction bases numbered 7, after V lost 6 bases and J lost 3 bases. Germline loops: CDR1 MNHNY, CDR2 SVGAGI (reference sequence). In nucleotides, the CDR3 is TGTGCCAGCAGCGACGGGAGGGGGAGCTACGAGCAGTACTTC. The encoded protein is CASSDGRGSYEQYF.

This chain uses TRBV7-2 with TRBJ2-4; 10 nucleotides match TRBD2. With 3 bases clipped from V and 3 bases from J, the junction kept 5 bases outside the gene matches. CDR3 length: 16 amino acids. The V gene's germline CDR1 is SGHTA and CDR2 FQGNSA. This chain's CDR3 is CASSFYTSGDKNIQYF. The DNA of the CDR3 is TGTGCCAGCAGCTTCTATACTAGCGGGGACAAAAACATTCAGTACTTC.

This chain uses TRBV27 with TRBJ1-2; D is ambiguous. CDR1 and CDR2 (germline): MNHEY, SMNVEV (reference sequence). The CDR3 is 14 amino acids. V shed 5 bases and J shed 2 bases, with 12 bases lying between them. The CDR3 sequence is CASSALGRNYGYTF. CDR3 bases: TGTGCCAGCAGTGCCTTGGGCAGAAACTATGGCTACACCTTC.